This TCR beta chain was identified in a study of CD8+ T cells in alopecia areata. Reverse transcribed after extraction, RNA yielded cDNA as the sequencing template. Some clones are missing from TCRdb's copy, which holds only in-frame ones; the method was immunoSEQ multiplex PCR. Of around 97,000 clones in the sample, under 90% were seen once. This CDR3 spans 19 amino acids. After removal of 3 bases from V and 0 bases from J, the junction contained 12 bases not matched to a gene. Treatment: oral pan-JAK inhibitor, 5-10 mg twice daily. The input for sequencing was CD8+ T cells sorted from blood, taken around week 30, from a patient treated with tofacitinib. This TCR was recovered from a human donor with alopecia areata. The chain recombines TRBV23-1 with TRBJ2-1, with 9 bases lining up with TRBD1. TRBV23-1 belongs to the ORF category, with a function that is uncertain. DNA for the CDR3: TGCGCCAGCAGTCACTCGAGGACAGGGGCCGCGATCTCCTACAATGAGCAGTTCTTC. Its protein is CASSHSRTGAAISYNEQFF.